These 25 T cell receptor beta chains were all obtained from the same sample, sequenced in a study of technical replicates of blood from four donors. Produced via immunoSEQ multiplex PCR; TCRdb's table is partial and in-frame only. The sample records around 60,000 clones, approximately 86% being singletons. The sample comprised PBMCs. Source of these receptors: a human donor in good health. Some clones in this sample may be carry-over from other donors' samples.

This chain links TRBV6-6 with TRBJ1-4; TRBD1 matches 9 bases. J gave up 2 bases and V 4 bases, and 2 bases lay outside the gene matches. Germline CDR1 and CDR2: MNHNY and SVGAGI (reference sequence). The CDR3 length is 15 residues. The CDR3 DNA is TGTGCCAGCAGTTCGGGACAGGGCACTAATGAAAAACTGTTTTTT. It encodes CASSSGQGTNEKLFF.

This chain uses TRBV2 with TRBJ2-3; 12 positions match TRBD1. V shed 11 bases and J 5 bases; nucleotides not matched to a gene: 8. The germline gives CDR1 SNHLY, CDR2 FYNNEI. The CDR3 has 14 residues. The CDR3 is CAGSGTGGVDTQYF. CDR3 nucleotides: TGTGCCGGGTCCGGGACAGGGGGCGTAGATACGCAGTATTTT.

This clone was counted a single time. V is TRBV11-3 and J is TRBJ2-3; D unclear. With 5 bases removed from V and 1 base from J, the gap between germline ends came to 10 bases. This CDR3 is 14 amino acids long. Germline lookup yields CDR1 SGHNT and CDR2 YENEEA. This CDR3 is CASSPAMGTDTQYF. In nucleotides, the CDR3 is TGTGCCAGCAGCCCCGCGATGGGCACAGATACGCAGTATTTT.

The chain links TRBV19 to TRBJ2-7, with D possibly being TRBD2 (5 bases). V lost 5 bases and J lost 3, with 5 bases in between. This CDR3 spans 11 amino acids. Germline V gene data show CDR1 as LNHDA and CDR2 as SQIVND (reference sequence). CDR3: CASSRGYEQYF. The CDR3 DNA reads TGTGCCAGTAGTCGGGGCTACGAGCAGTACTTC.

V is TRBV29-1 and J is TRBJ2-7, with D perhaps matching TRBD1 (6 bases). With 0 bases removed from V and 7 bases from J, the gap between germline ends came to 13 bases. CDR1 is SQVTM, CDR2 ANQGSEA, per germline. This CDR3 has 13 residues. CDR3 residues: CSVEEETGWEQYF. The CDR3 DNA is TGCAGCGTTGAAGAAGAAACAGGGTGGGAGCAGTACTTC.

This clone was detected once. The same CDR3 is also encoded by other DNA sequences in this sample. The genes are TRBV7-6 and TRBJ2-7, with 10 bases aligning to TRBD2. V lost 1 base to trimming and J lost 4 bases; unmatched junction nucleotides: 4. The CDR3 extends over 15 amino acids. Germline CDR1 is SGHVS and CDR2 is FNYEAQ. Here the CDR3 reads CASSLGTSGPYEQYF. CDR3 coding DNA: TGTGCCAGCAGCTTAGGGACTAGCGGACCATACGAGCAGTACTTC.

The gene calls are TRBV19 and TRBJ2-7; 9 positions agree with TRBD2. Germline CDR1 LNHDA, CDR2 SQIVND (reference sequence). The CDR3 totals 14 residues. With V trimmed by 10 bases and J by 5 bases, 12 bases remained unmatched. The CDR3 is CATEERSGSHEQYF. CDR3 bases: TGTGCCACCGAAGAACGTAGCGGGAGCCACGAGCAGTACTTC. The entire variable domain, with the rest obtained from reference TRBV19 and TRBJ2-7, is as follows: DGGITQSPKYLFRKEGQNVTLSCEQNLNHDAMYWYRQDPGQGLRLIYYSQIVNDFQKGDIAEGYSVSREKKESFPLTVTSAQKNPTAFYLCATEERSGSHEQYFGPGTRLTVT.

The gene calls are TRBV5-1 and TRBJ2-2; D gene ambiguous. Germline-derived CDR1 and CDR2 are SGHRS and YFSETQ. V was clipped by 4 bases and J by 6 bases, with 7 bases between them. The CDR3 length is 12 residues. This chain's CDR3 is CASSLGAGELFF. Written as DNA, the CDR3 is TGCGCCAGCAGCCTGGGCGCCGGGGAGCTGTTTTTT.

V gene TRBV7-7 combines with J gene TRBJ2-7; 7 nucleotides match TRBD1. The CDR3 has 14 amino acids. V shed 2 bases, J shed 2 bases, and the junction held 3 bases outside the gene matches. CDR1 SSHAT and CDR2 FNYEAQ come from the germline V gene (reference sequence). The CDR3 DNA is TGTGCCAGCAGCTTATCGACAGGGCCCTACGAGCAGTACTTC. It yields the protein CASSLSTGPYEQYF.

This clone was detected once. This rearrangement joins TRBV6-5 to TRBJ2-4, with 9 bases fitting TRBD1. The CDR3 is 16 residues long. Losses at the gene ends were 6 bases for V and 4 bases for J; bases not matched to a gene: 10. Germline-derived CDR1 and CDR2 are MNHEY and SVGAGI. This CDR3 reads CASSYGQGPPKNIQYF. The CDR3 bases are TGTGCCAGCAGCTACGGACAGGGGCCCCCAAAAAACATTCAGTACTTC.

The rearrangement links TRBV4-1 to TRBJ1-1; no firm D call. The V and J ends lost 0 bases and 6 bases respectively, with 11 bases between them. Germline values: CDR1 MGHRA, CDR2 YSYEKL. This CDR3 contains 14 residues. CDR3: CASSQDAVLAEAFF. In nucleotides, the CDR3 is TGCGCCAGCAGCCAAGACGCGGTTTTGGCTGAAGCTTTCTTT.

The chain employs TRBV9 and TRBJ1-4, with TRBD1 matching over 8 bases. The CDR3 is 18 residues long. V was pared by 0 bases and J by 3 bases, with 10 bases of the junction left unmatched. The germline CDR1 and CDR2 sequences are SGDLS and YYNGEE. The CDR3 nucleotides read TGTGCCAGCAGCGTAGGAAGCAGGGGGCAAAATGCTAATGAAAAACTGTTTTTT. This codes for CASSVGSRGQNANEKLFF.

This rearrangement joins TRBV5-4 to TRBJ2-7; 9 nucleotides agree with TRBD1. There are 15 residues in the CDR3. Germline V gives CDR1 SGHNT, CDR2 YYREEE (reference sequence). V was pared by 4 bases and J by 5 bases, with 10 bases of the junction left unmatched. The CDR3 sequence is CASSRETGGFNEQYF. The DNA of the CDR3 is TGTGCCAGCAGCAGGGAAACAGGGGGCTTCAACGAGCAGTACTTC.

V is TRBV5-1 and J is TRBJ1-5, with no clear D. V was shortened by 8 bases and J by 0 bases, with 9 bases between the two germline ends. The CDR3 extends over 13 amino acids. In germline, CDR1 is SGHRS, CDR2 YFSETQ. DNA for the CDR3: TGCGCCAGTTCCCAGTATAGCAATCAGCCCCAGCATTTT. Protein sequence: CASSQYSNQPQHF.

The chain joins TRBV7-8 to TRBJ2-3; the match to TRBD2 covers 7 bases. The CDR3 is made up of 13 amino acids. CDR1 and CDR2 (germline): SGHVS, FQNEAQ. Trimming removed 4 bases from V and 5 bases from J; junction bases left unmatched: 3. DNA of the CDR3: TGTGCCAGCAGCTGGGGGGAGGGAGATACGCAGTATTTT. This codes for CASSWGEGDTQYF. Complete variable domain (other parts from reference TRBV7-8 and TRBJ2-3): GAGVSQSPRYKVAKRGQDVALRCDPISGHVSLFWYQQALGQGPEFLTYFQNEAQLDKSGLPSDRFFAERPEGSVSTLKIQRTQQEDSAVYLCASSWGEGDTQYFGPGTRLTVL.

The chain is built from TRBV6-5 and TRBJ1-2; 9 bases match TRBD1. With V trimmed by 5 bases and J by 7 bases, 5 bases remained unmatched. The CDR3 extends over 13 amino acids. Germline assignment: CDR1 MNHEY and CDR2 SVGAGI. The CDR3: CASSKGQGLGYTF. The CDR3 DNA follows: TGTGCCAGCAGTAAAGGACAGGGGCTTGGCTACACCTTC.

The chain couples TRBV9 to TRBJ2-3; TRBD2 is a possible D gene (6 bases). V was shortened by 0 bases and J by 1 base, with 15 bases between the two germline ends. Germline CDR1 SGDLS, CDR2 YYNGEE. The CDR3 is 17 residues long. CDR3: CASSVAPGRERTDTQYF. CDR3 coding DNA: TGTGCCAGCAGCGTAGCCCCCGGACGGGAGCGCACAGATACGCAGTATTTT.

This rearrangement joins TRBV4-1 to TRBJ2-5; 7 bases are a match to TRBD2. Per germline, CDR1 MGHRA and CDR2 YSYEKL. V shed 8 bases and J 2 bases; nucleotides not matched to a gene: 8. The CDR3 extends over 14 amino acids. CDR3 bases: TGCGCCAGCCGCGCAGGCGGGGGTCAAGAGACCCAGTACTTC. Its protein is CASRAGGGQETQYF.

The chain employs TRBV7-2 and TRBJ1-2, with D possibly TRBD1 on 5 matching bases. V lost 0 bases and J 4 bases, leaving 9 bases between the germline ends. Germline V gene sequence: CDR1 SGHTA, CDR2 FQGNSA. The CDR3 runs 14 residues. This chain's CDR3 is CASSLASRAYGYTF. CDR3 DNA: TGTGCCAGCAGCTTAGCGAGCAGGGCCTATGGCTACACCTTC. The whole variable domain, filled in from reference TRBV7-2 and TRBJ1-2, reads GAGVSQSPSNKVTEKGKDVELRCDPISGHTALYWYRQSLGQGLEFLIYFQGNSAPDKSGLPSDRFSAERTGGSVSTLTIQRTQQEDSAVYLCASSLASRAYGYTFGSGTRLTVV.

The gene calls are TRBV27 and TRBJ1-4; the D gene is possibly TRBD1 (6 bases). This CDR3 region has 15 residues. The germline V gene encodes CDR1 MNHEY and CDR2 SMNVEV (reference sequence). V shed 8 bases and J shed 7 bases, with 20 bases lying between them. The CDR3 DNA is TGTGCCAGCCGCCTATTGGACAGTAAGGGTGAAAAACTGTTTTTT. Amino acids: CASRLLDSKGEKLFF.

J is TRBJ2-2 and V is TRBV18; TRBD1 aligns across 7 bases. This CDR3 has 13 residues. Germline V gene lookup returns CDR1 KGHSH and CDR2 LQKENI. V trimming: 6 bases; J trimming: 3 bases; junction bases outside the gene matches: 1. The CDR3 protein is CASSGQDTGELFF. CDR3 DNA: TGTGCCAGCTCCGGACAGGACACCGGGGAGCTGTTTTTT.

There are a few counts of this clone. The chain carries TRBV13 and TRBJ2-1; the match to TRBD1 covers 7 bases. The CDR3 has 14 residues. V gave up 1 base and J gave up 5 bases; unmatched junction bases: 2. Germline V gene sequence: CDR1 PRHDT, CDR2 FYEKMQ (reference sequence). The CDR3 region has the DNA TGTGCCAGCAGCTTAGAAGGGACAGACAATGAGCAGTTCTTC. Its translation is CASSLEGTDNEQFF.

The CDR3 nucleotides are TGTGCCAGCAGTTCAAAGGGACTAGCGGGAGGGCAATTGGGGACCCAGTACTTC. Protein sequence: CASSSKGLAGGQLGTQYF. This chain uses TRBV27 with TRBJ2-5, with 16 positions matching TRBD2. The CDR3 is 18 amino acids. CDR1 MNHEY and CDR2 SMNVEV come from the germline V gene (reference sequence). The V gene end was trimmed by 4 bases and the J gene end by 7 bases; junction bases not matched to a gene: 12.

The CDR3 loop reads CAWGRQGGYNEQFF. The CDR3 nucleotides read TGTGCCTGGGGGAGACAGGGGGGATACAATGAGCAGTTCTTC. J is TRBJ2-1 and V is TRBV30; 9 positions match TRBD1. CDR1 is GTSNPN and CDR2 is SVGIG in the germline V gene (reference sequence). This CDR3 has 14 amino acids. The J segment lost 4 bases and the V segment lost 5 bases, leaving 6 bases of the junction unmatched. The full variable domain, completed using reference TRBV30 and TRBJ2-1, is SQTIHQWPATLVQPVGSPLSLECTVEGTSNPNLYWYRQAAGRGLQLLFYSVGIGQISSEVPQNLSASRPQDRQFILSSKKLLLSDSGFYLCAWGRQGGYNEQFFGPGTRLTVL.

The chain links TRBV6-5 to TRBJ2-7, with D perhaps matching TRBD2 (6 bases). CDR1 and CDR2 (germline): MNHEY, SVGAGI. The ends were cut back, 5 bases at V and 1 base at J, with 12 bases in the middle. The CDR3 is 14 residues long. For the CDR3, the DNA is TGTGCCAGCAGTCGGGGGACGGAATCCTACGAGCAGTACTTC. This sequence encodes CASSRGTESYEQYF.